This TCR beta chain emerged from a study of cytotoxic CD8 clonotypes in ibrutinib-treated CLL. Only in-frame clones appear in the TCRdb table, and some are missing; sequencing was by immunoSEQ multiplex PCR. The sample has roughly 200,000 clones, 72% seen once; the top ten hold roughly an eighth. The germline V and J ends were trimmed by 3 bases and 4 bases, with 13 bases remaining between them. Germline V gives CDR1 SNHLY, CDR2 FYNNEI. The CDR3 totals 14 residues. The chain joins TRBV2 to TRBJ2-7; a weak D match, TRBD2 (6 bases). Sample: PBMCs, taken after 24 months of ibrutinib treatment. The TCR comes from a human donor with chronic lymphocytic leukemia. The CDR3: CASSDQGLGYEQYF. Here the CDR3 DNA reads TGTGCCAGCAGTGATCAGGGACTTGGATACGAGCAGTACTTC.